Shown below are 15 T cell receptor beta chains from a single sample sequenced in a study of blood T cell repertoires in COVID-19. Sequenced by immunoSEQ multiplex PCR; TCRdb stores in-frame clones only, minus some. The sample yields approximately 37,000 clones, 75% to 90% seen once. The sample consisted of peripheral blood. The origin of the receptors is a man aged 55 to 70 with active or convalescent COVID-19.

This rearrangement joins TRBV5-1 to TRBJ2-3, with D possibly TRBD2 on 6 matching bases. CDR3 length equals 15 residues. CDR1 SGHRS and CDR2 YFSETQ come from the germline V gene. V lost 4 bases, J lost 5 bases, and 17 bases lay in between. Written as DNA, the CDR3 is TGCGCCAGCAGCCCCGTCGGGCTAGCGATAGATACGCAGTATTTT. Its protein product is CASSPVGLAIDTQYF.

The rearrangement joins TRBV5-6 to TRBJ1-6; D is uncertain. The ends were cut back, 2 bases at V and 1 base at J, with 7 bases in the middle. Germline CDR1 and CDR2: SGHDT and YYEEEE. This CDR3 region has 15 residues. For the CDR3, the DNA is TGTGCCAGCAGCTTTGAGGATTCCTATAATTCACCCCTCCACTTT. This translates into CASSFEDSYNSPLHF.

This chain joins TRBV3-1 (or the pseudogene TRBV3-2) and TRBJ2-3, with 9 bases identical to TRBD2. CDR1 and CDR2 from the germline V gene are LGHDT and YNNKEL (reference sequence). This CDR3 is 15 amino acids long. J was trimmed by 4 bases and V by 3 bases; bases with no gene match: 5. CDR3 sequence (DNA): TGTGCCAGCAGCCATCGGGCGGGAGGGTCAGATACGCAGTATTTT. It yields the protein CASSHRAGGSDTQYF.

The chain combines TRBV4-1 with TRBJ2-1; 8 nucleotides line up with TRBD1. V trimming: 4 bases; J trimming: 2 bases; junction bases outside the gene matches: 7. This CDR3 is 16 amino acids long. In germline, CDR1 is MGHRA, CDR2 YSYEKL. CDR3 in DNA: TGCGCCAGCAGCCCTTCACAGGGGGGTGCCTACAATGAGCAGTTCTTC. This encodes CASSPSQGGAYNEQFF.

The rearrangement joins TRBV7-2 to TRBJ1-3, with 7 nucleotides matching TRBD1. The J segment lost 2 bases and the V segment lost 2 bases, leaving 3 bases of the junction unmatched. This CDR3 comprises 15 residues. Germline loops: CDR1 SGHTA, CDR2 FQGNSA. The CDR3 here is CASSLYQGAGNTIYF. For the CDR3, the DNA is TGTGCCAGCAGCTTATACCAGGGGGCTGGAAACACCATATATTTT.

V usage is TRBV6-5 and J usage is TRBJ1-5; the D is unclear. CDR3 length equals 12 residues. With 9 bases removed from V and 1 base from J, the gap between germline ends came to 7 bases. Germline-derived CDR1 and CDR2 are MNHEY and SVGAGI. The CDR3 here is CASSGSNQPQHF. The CDR3 DNA sequence: TGTGCCAGTTCCGGGAGCAATCAGCCCCAGCATTTT.

This rearrangement joins TRBV14 to TRBJ1-1; tentative D call: TRBD1 (6 bases). The CDR3 consists of 16 residues. V lost 3 bases, J lost 10 bases, and 24 bases lay in between. CDR1 is SGHDN, CDR2 FVKESK, per germline. CDR3 region: CASSHEQKTGQGRAFF. CDR3 nucleotide sequence: TGTGCCAGCAGCCATGAACAAAAGACAGGCCAGGGGAGAGCTTTCTTT.

This chain connects TRBV27 to TRBJ1-1; the D is unclear. V shed 4 bases and J shed 3 bases, with 15 bases lying between them. The germline V gene has CDR1 MNHEY and CDR2 SMNVEV (reference sequence). The CDR3 is 15 amino acids. The CDR3 region is CASSSYRVADTEAFF. The CDR3 nucleotides are TGTGCCAGCAGTTCCTACCGGGTTGCGGACACTGAAGCTTTCTTT.

This rearrangement joins TRBV5-6 to TRBJ2-1, with D possibly matching TRBD2 (6 bases). Germline V gene lookup returns CDR1 SGHDT and CDR2 YYEEEE. V lost 7 bases and J lost 0, with 14 bases in between. The CDR3 is 15 residues long. CDR3 sequence (DNA): TGTGCCAGCCGCCGCGGGGCCGGCTCCTACAATGAGCAGTTCTTC. Encoded protein: CASRRGAGSYNEQFF.

The V and J genes are TRBV6-5 and TRBJ1-2; 9 nucleotides agree with TRBD1. Germline V gene data show CDR1 as MNHEY and CDR2 as SVGAGI. The CDR3 has 12 residues. Trimming cost V 7 bases and J 14 bases; bases outside gene matches: 11. The CDR3 nucleotides read TGTGCCAGCACCTCAGGACAGGGGCGATATACCTTC. The encoded protein is CASTSGQGRYTF.

The chain has TRBV6-5 and TRBJ2-5; D remains ambiguous. V lost 7 bases to trimming and J lost 2 bases, with 11 bases between them. The CDR3 totals 13 residues. CDR1 and CDR2 from the germline V gene are MNHEY and SVGAGI. The CDR3 is CASKYEVQETQYF. For the CDR3, the DNA is TGTGCCAGCAAATATGAGGTGCAAGAGACCCAGTACTTC.

The J gene is TRBJ2-2, the V gene TRBV6-5, with a weak D call TRBD2 (5 bases). The ends were cut back, 3 bases at V and 6 bases at J, with 14 bases in the middle. This CDR3 comprises 15 residues. Germline values: CDR1 MNHEY, CDR2 SVGAGI. Written as DNA, the CDR3 is TGTGCCAGCAGTTATTTAGCGAGAAGGGCCGGGGAGCTGTTTTTT. Translated, it gives CASSYLARRAGELFF.

The chain recombines TRBV7-9 with TRBJ1-2, with D possibly matching TRBD1 (6 bases). CDR1 is SEHNR and CDR2 is FQNEAQ in the germline V gene (reference sequence). V lost 1 base to trimming and J lost 4 bases, with 10 bases between them. This CDR3 region has 14 residues. The CDR3 nucleotides are TGTGCCAGCAGCTTAGGTAGGGGGACCTATGGCTACACCTTC. Translated: CASSLGRGTYGYTF. The full variable domain, rest sourced from reference TRBV7-9 and TRBJ1-2, is DTGVSQNPRHKITKRGQNVTFRCDPISEHNRLYWYRQTLGQGPEFLTYFQNEAQLEKSRLLSDRFSAERPKGSFSTLEIQRTEQGDSAMYLCASSLGRGTYGYTFGSGTRLTVV.

The rearrangement joins TRBV19 to TRBJ1-3, with 9 nucleotides matching TRBD1. Germline CDR1 LNHDA, CDR2 SQIVND (reference sequence). Trimming cost V 7 bases and J 4 bases; bases outside gene matches: 5. The CDR3 is 14 amino acids. The CDR3 sequence: CASNQGQGGNTIYF. The CDR3 nucleotides read TGTGCCAGTAACCAGGGACAGGGAGGAAACACCATATATTTT.

The rearrangement links TRBV5-3 to TRBJ2-7; 9 nucleotides align to TRBD2. TRBV5-3 counts as an open reading frame of uncertain function. The CDR3 is 17 residues long. J was trimmed by 2 bases and V by 0 bases; bases with no gene match: 9. The CDR3 is CARSLAISGRFPYEQYV. The CDR3 bases are TGTGCCAGAAGCTTGGCGATCAGCGGGAGGTTCCCCTACGAGCAGTACGTC.